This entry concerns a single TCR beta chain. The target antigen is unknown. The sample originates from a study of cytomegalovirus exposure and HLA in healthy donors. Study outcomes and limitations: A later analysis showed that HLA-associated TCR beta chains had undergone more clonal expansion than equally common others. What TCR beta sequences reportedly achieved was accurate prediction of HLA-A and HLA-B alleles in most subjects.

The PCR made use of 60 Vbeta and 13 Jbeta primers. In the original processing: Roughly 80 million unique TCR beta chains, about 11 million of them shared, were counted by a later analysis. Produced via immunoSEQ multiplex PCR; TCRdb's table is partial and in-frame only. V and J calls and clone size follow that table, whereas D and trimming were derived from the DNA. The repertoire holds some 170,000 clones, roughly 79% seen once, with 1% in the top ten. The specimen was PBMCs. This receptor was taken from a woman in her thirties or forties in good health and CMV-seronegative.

The CDR3 sequence: CASSEGWDIGNTIYF. The CDR3 coding sequence is TGTGCCAGCAGTGAAGGATGGGACATAGGAAACACCATATATTTT. The rearrangement links TRBV6-1 to TRBJ1-3, with D maybe TRBD1 (6 bases). The CDR3 sequence is 15 residues long. Germline V gene data show CDR1 as MNHNS and CDR2 as SASEGT. Trimming left V 1 base short and J 4 bases short, with 11 bases between.